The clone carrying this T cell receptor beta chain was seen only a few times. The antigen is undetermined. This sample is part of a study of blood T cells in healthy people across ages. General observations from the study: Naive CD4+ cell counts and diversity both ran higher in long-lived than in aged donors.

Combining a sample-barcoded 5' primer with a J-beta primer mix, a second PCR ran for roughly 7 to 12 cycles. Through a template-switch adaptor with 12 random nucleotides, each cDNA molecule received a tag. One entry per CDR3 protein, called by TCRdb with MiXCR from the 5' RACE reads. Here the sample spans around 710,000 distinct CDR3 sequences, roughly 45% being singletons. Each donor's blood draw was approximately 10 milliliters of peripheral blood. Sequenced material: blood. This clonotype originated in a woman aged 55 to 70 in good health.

Written as DNA, the CDR3 is TGTGCCAGCAGCTTAAACTCCTTAGTGGGCACAGATACGCAGTATTTT. It yields the protein CASSLNSLVGTDTQYF. The gene calls are TRBV7-3 and TRBJ2-3; D is unclear. Germline values: CDR1 SGHTA, CDR2 FQGTGA. With 1 base removed from V and 1 base from J, the gap between germline ends came to 12 bases. This CDR3 is 16 amino acids long.